A single sample gave rise to the 10 T cell receptor beta chains below, sequenced in a study of blood T cell repertoires in COVID-19. Produced via immunoSEQ multiplex PCR; TCRdb's table is partial and in-frame only. Of roughly 120,000 clones detected, roughly 90% appear once; the ten largest clones hold roughly 3.7%. The sequencing sample was made of peripheral blood. The receptor set was obtained from a man aged 45-65 years with active COVID-19.

The chain joins TRBV9 to TRBJ2-7; 8 nucleotides align to TRBD1. Germline assignment: CDR1 SGDLS and CDR2 YYNGEE. V lost 6 bases, J lost 6 bases, and 14 bases stayed unmatched. The CDR3 covers 15 residues. The CDR3 loop is CASTKGQGAPGEQYF. In nucleotides, the CDR3 is TGTGCCAGCACCAAAGGTCAGGGGGCGCCGGGCGAGCAGTACTTC.

This clone has a single count. The gene calls are TRBV19 and TRBJ1-2; 9 nucleotides align to TRBD1. The CDR3 is 19 residues long. The V segment lost 3 bases and the J segment 2 bases; nucleotides outside the gene matches: 16. Looked up from germline, CDR1 is LNHDA and CDR2 is SQIVND (reference sequence). The CDR3 here is CASSMWVRGQGRSNYGYTF. The CDR3 DNA reads TGTGCCAGTAGTATGTGGGTTAGGGGACAGGGAAGATCGAACTATGGCTACACCTTC.

V usage is TRBV9 and J usage is TRBJ2-2; weak D call: TRBD2 (5 bases). The V and J ends lost 8 bases and 0 bases respectively, with 11 bases between them. Germline loops: CDR1 SGDLS, CDR2 YYNGEE. The CDR3 sequence is 14 residues long. The CDR3, as DNA: TGTGCCAGTGGCGGGCGGACGAACACCGGGGAGCTGTTTTTT. It is translated as CASGGRTNTGELFF.

This clone was observed a handful of times. This chain links TRBV11-3 with TRBJ2-7, with D perhaps TRBD1 (6 bases). Germline V lookup: CDR1 SGHNT, CDR2 YENEEA. The CDR3 is 12 amino acids. As DNA, the CDR3 is TGTGCCAGCAGCTTAGGAGCCAGGGGTCTCCACGTC. Amino acids: CASSLGARGLHV.

This clone was seen just once. The V and J genes are TRBV19 and TRBJ1-1; perhaps TRBD1 as D (5 bases). The V end lost 6 bases, the J end lost 2 bases, and 22 bases lay between the germline ends. The CDR3 loop spans 17 amino acids. CDR1 and CDR2 from the germline V gene are LNHDA and SQIVND (reference sequence). The CDR3 coding sequence is TGTGCCAGTAGGCTGGAACCCTGGAAGACAGCTAACACTGAAGCTTTCTTT. Its translation is CASRLEPWKTANTEAFF. The whole variable domain, remainder taken from reference TRBV19 and TRBJ1-1, is DGGITQSPKYLFRKEGQNVTLSCEQNLNHDAMYWYRQDPGQGLRLIYYSQIVNDFQKGDIAEGYSVSREKKESFPLTVTSAQKNPTAFYLCASRLEPWKTANTEAFFGQGTRLTVV.

The chain combines TRBV5-1 with TRBJ2-1; 8 bases line up with TRBD1. The ends lost 1 base at V and 1 base at J; junction bases unmatched: 4. The germline CDR1 and CDR2 sequences are SGHRS and YFSETQ. CDR3 length: 16 amino acids. This CDR3 is CASSLSGQGSYNEQFF. CDR3 sequence (DNA): TGCGCCAGCAGCTTGTCAGGACAGGGATCCTACAATGAGCAGTTCTTC.

This clone has just one count. The chain carries TRBV29-1 and TRBJ2-4, with 7 bases that match TRBD1. The V and J ends lost 6 bases and 0 bases, in that order; junction bases with no gene match: 8. The CDR3 sequence is 15 residues long. The germline V gene encodes CDR1 SQVTM and CDR2 ANQGSEA. Written as DNA, the CDR3 is TGCAGCGTCGGGACAGAGCCGGGAGCCAAAAACATTCAGTACTTC. It translates to CSVGTEPGAKNIQYF. The full variable domain, with the rest looked up from reference TRBV29-1 and TRBJ2-4, is SAVISQKPSRDICQRGTSLTIQCQVDSQVTMMFWYRQQPGQSLTLIATANQGSEATYESGFVIDKFPISRPNLTFSTLTVSNMSPEDSSIYLCSVGTEPGAKNIQYFGAGTRLSVL.

The chain couples TRBV3-1 (or the pseudogene TRBV3-2) to TRBJ2-5; 9 nucleotides line up with TRBD2. Germline V CDR1 and CDR2: LGHDT, YNNKEL (reference sequence). This CDR3 spans 16 amino acids. Unmatched junction bases numbered 8, after V lost 4 bases and J lost 2 bases. Here the CDR3 reads CASSRNPTSGQETQYF. Here the CDR3 DNA reads TGTGCCAGCAGCCGCAACCCGACTAGCGGACAAGAGACCCAGTACTTC.

The chain joins TRBV11-3 to TRBJ1-1; TRBD1 might be the D (6 bases). The germline CDR1 and CDR2 sequences are SGHNT and YENEEA. V lost 0 bases and J 5 bases, leaving 19 bases between the germline ends. The CDR3 is 17 amino acids. The CDR3 sequence: CASSLESGGYQGTEAFF. In DNA form, the CDR3 reads TGTGCCAGCAGCTTAGAAAGTGGGGGCTATCAGGGGACTGAAGCTTTCTTT.

Only one count was recorded for this clone. The chain employs TRBV7-9 and TRBJ1-5; D may be TRBD1 (6 bases). The CDR3 extends over 15 amino acids. The V gene lost 6 bases and the J gene lost 5 bases, with 17 bases spanning the gap. Germline V lookup: CDR1 SEHNR, CDR2 FQNEAQ (reference sequence). The CDR3 nucleotides read TGTGCCAGCAGTCAGCGGACAGATAAACATCAGCCCCAGCATTTT. Its translation: CASSQRTDKHQPQHF.